Each of the 2 T cell receptor beta chains below was sequenced from the same sample in a study of a mutant IDH1 vaccine in newly diagnosed glioma (dated by TCRdb to the early 2020s). Interpreted using the paper, the time point label stands for: baseline, week 1 (first vaccination visit). The intended sense of this specimen's treatment or condition label: pre-vaccination baseline after standard-of-care therapy. The library was generated by the immunoSEQ multiplex PCR assay. The source is immuneACCESS, and TCRdb retained only in-frame sequences with V and J called. Part of the clones is not carried over; for the studies checked, unresolved V genes explain less than half of this, and the remainder is unexplained. This sample has about 88,000 clones in its table, and 82% of those were observed once. The ten most abundant clones make up around 5.2% of the sample. The material was PBMCs, obtained from a glioma patient treated with radiotherapy, temozolomide or both. The receptors shown here come from a man aged 40-49 years with glioma. Some clones in this sample may be carry-over from other donors' samples.

This clone was seen a single time. The rearrangement links TRBV30 to TRBJ1-1, with D uncertain. CDR1 and CDR2 (germline): GTSNPN, SVGIG (reference sequence). The ends were cut back, 1 base at V and 0 bases at J, with 3 bases in the middle. The CDR3 contains 12 residues. CDR3 DNA: TGTGCCTGGAGTGAAATGAACACTGAAGCTTTCTTT. Translating gives CAWSEMNTEAFF.

This chain uses TRBV13 with TRBJ1-6, with TRBD1 matching over 7 bases. V was clipped by 5 bases and J by 6 bases; unmatched bases: 7. The CDR3 is 15 residues long. CDR1 and CDR2 (germline): PRHDT, FYEKMQ (reference sequence). The chain's CDR3 is CASSPQGDGNSPLHF. Written as DNA, the CDR3 is TGTGCCAGCAGCCCCCAGGGGGACGGTAATTCACCCCTCCACTTT.